Listed below are T cell receptor beta chains from one sample, sequenced in a study of shared clonotypes between healthy human individuals. The table came from immunoSEQ multiplex PCR; TCRdb's copy has only in-frame clones and leaves some out. Of about 380,000 clones listed, approximately 97% are singletons. Sequenced input: memory CD8+ T cells sorted from blood. These receptors were collected from a man aged 25 to 40 in good health. Each CDR3 is given with its conserved first and last residue. Each record gives: clone size, J gene, D gene, CDR3 length, V gene, CDR3 DNA, CDR3 protein. A D gene is named only where the DNA matches it firmly. Only part of the rows carry a size: once, few, many, or a class if the clone is expanded.

>-|TRBJ2-4|-|15|TRBV25-1
TGTGCCAGCAGTGCAATGGGGGGGCCCAAAAACATTCAGTACTTC
CASSAMGGPKNIQYF
>-|TRBJ2-7|-|12|TRBV28
TGTGCCAGCAGTTGGGGAGTCGGGGAGCAGTACTTC
CASSWGVGEQYF
>-|TRBJ1-4|-|14|TRBV5-1
TGCGCCAGCAGCGGAGGTAACGGGCATGAAAAACTGTTTTTT
CASSGGNGHEKLFF
>-|TRBJ2-3|-|12|TRBV11-3
TGTGCCAGCAGCTTAGACACAGATACGCAGTATTTT
CASSLDTDTQYF
>-|TRBJ1-5|-|13|TRBV7-2
TGTGCCAGCAGCTTCAACGGGTTACAGCCCCAGCATTTT
CASSFNGLQPQHF
>once|TRBJ2-5|-|14|TRBV4-2
TGTGCCAGCAGCCGACAGGGCCGGGGGGAGACCCAGTACTTC
CASSRQGRGETQYF
>-|TRBJ1-5|-|14|TRBV19
TGTGCCAGTGCGGCGAGCAGGGGTAATCAGCCCCAGCATTTT
CASAASRGNQPQHF
>-|TRBJ2-7|-|14|TRBV5-1
TGCGCCAGCAGCTTTACGGGTCCCGGGTACGAGCAGTACTTC
CASSFTGPGYEQYF
>-|TRBJ1-1|-|14|TRBV19
TGTGCCAGTAGTATCGCGGTTATGAACACTGAAGCTTTCTTT
CASSIAVMNTEAFF
>-|TRBJ2-1|TRBD2|15|TRBV6-1
TGTGCCAGCACGGCTAGCGGGAGGGCCAGCAATGAGCAGTTCTTC
CASTASGRASNEQFF
>once|TRBJ2-5|-|12|TRBV28
TGTGCCAGCAGTTTCGGGAAAGAGACCCAGTACTTC
CASSFGKETQYF
>-|TRBJ1-1|-|12|TRBV19
TGTGCCAGTAGGTTGATGAACACTGAAGCTTTCTTT
CASRLMNTEAFF
>once|TRBJ2-7|TRBD2|16|TRBV7-9
TGTGCCAGCAGCCCGGGGACTAGCGGGGCCACCTACGAGCAGTACTTC
CASSPGTSGATYEQYF
>-|TRBJ2-7|-|14|TRBV5-6
TGTGCCAGCAGCAGCCGGGTACTTTCGTGGGAGCAGTACTTC
CASSSRVLSWEQYF
>once|TRBJ1-3|-|14|TRBV4-1
TGCGCCAGCAGCCAATCGGGGAAACCGGACACCATATATTTT
CASSQSGKPDTIYF
>-|TRBJ1-2|TRBD1|14|TRBV6-1
TGTGCCAGCAGTGTTAACAGGGGGGACTATGGCTACACCTTC
CASSVNRGDYGYTF
>-|TRBJ2-7|-|15|TRBV19
TGTGCCAGTAGTGTTTCGATCCACGAGTCCTACGAGCAGTACTTC
CASSVSIHESYEQYF
>-|TRBJ2-3|-|15|TRBV5-1
TGCGCCAGCAGGGGTCTGGGGGGGCACACAGATACGCAGTATTTT
CASRGLGGHTDTQYF
>-|TRBJ1-2|-|11|TRBV28
TGTGCCAGCAGTTCCTACTATGGCTACACCTTC
CASSSYYGYTF
>-|TRBJ2-3|TRBD2|15|TRBV30
TGTGCCTGGATATGGCTAGCGGGAGGGCGTTATACGCAGTATTTT
CAWIWLAGGRYTQYF
>once|TRBJ1-4|-|14|TRBV18
TGTGCCAGCTCACCGGACGGACTTAATGAAAAACTGTTTTTT
CASSPDGLNEKLFF
>-|TRBJ2-1|TRBD2|16|TRBV4-1
TGCGCCAGCAGCCAAGGACTAGCGGGAGGGTACAATGAGCAGTTCTTC
CASSQGLAGGYNEQFF
>-|TRBJ2-1|-|13|TRBV18
TGTGCCAGCTCACCTATAGACTACAATGAGCAGTTCTTC
CASSPIDYNEQFF
>-|TRBJ1-5|-|14|TRBV27
TGTGCCAGCAGTTTAAGGGGGGACAATCAGCCCCAGCATTTT
CASSLRGDNQPQHF
>-|TRBJ2-7|-|15|TRBV7-9
TGTGCCAGCAGCTTAACGGCGGTCGGTGTGTACGAGCAGTACTTC
CASSLTAVGVYEQYF
>-|TRBJ2-1|TRBD2|16|TRBV7-9
TGTGCCAGCAGCTTATTCGGGACTAGCGTTTACAATGAGCAGTTCTTC
CASSLFGTSVYNEQFF
>-|TRBJ2-3|-|15|TRBV7-9
TGTGCCAGCAGCTTAGGTTCCCCAACGACGGATACGCAGTATTTT
CASSLGSPTTDTQYF
>-|TRBJ2-2|-|15|TRBV21-1
TGTGCCAGCAGCAAGCGGGAGGCGAACACCGGGGAGCTGTTTTTT
CASSKREANTGELFF
>few|TRBJ2-1|TRBD2|15|TRBV19
TGTGCCAGTAGTATATCGGGAGGGCCTAGGAATGAGCAGTTCTTC
CASSISGGPRNEQFF
>-|TRBJ1-3|TRBD1|15|TRBV5-1
TGCGCCAGCAGCTTCCGGACAGGGTCTGGAAACACCATATATTTT
CASSFRTGSGNTIYF
>-|TRBJ2-4|-|14|TRBV28
TGTGCCAGCAGTTTAACAGGGGCCAAAAACATTCAGTACTTC
CASSLTGAKNIQYF
>-|TRBJ2-2|TRBD2|18|TRBV4-1
TGCGCCAGCAGCCAAGATAGGGGTGCGGGAGAGAGTCCCGGGGAGCTGTTTTTT
CASSQDRGAGESPGELFF
>-|TRBJ2-4|TRBD1|15|TRBV5-1
TGCGCCAGCAGCTTGGGGGACAGCGTAAGGAACATTCAGTACTTC
CASSLGDSVRNIQYF
>-|TRBJ2-4|TRBD1|17|TRBV28
TGTGCCAGCAGTTTAGTAGCAGGGGGATTAGCCAAAAACATTCAGTACTTC
CASSLVAGGLAKNIQYF
>-|TRBJ2-7|TRBD1|13|TRBV6-4
TGTGCCAGGAGGGACAGGGGGCGATACGAGCAGTACTTC
CARRDRGRYEQYF
>-|TRBJ1-1|-|13|TRBV30
TGTGCCTGGAGTGTAAGGGGGGGGACTGAAGCTTTCTTT
CAWSVRGGTEAFF
>-|TRBJ2-3|-|13|TRBV6-5
TGTGCCAGCAGTTACCCGGGGTCAGATACGCAGTATTTT
CASSYPGSDTQYF
>-|TRBJ2-5|TRBD2|14|TRBV18
TGTGCCAGCTCACCCAAAGCGGGAGGTGAGACCCAGTACTTC
CASSPKAGGETQYF
>once|TRBJ1-5|-|11|TRBV28
TGTGCCAGCAGTATACTTGGGCCCCAGCATTTT
CASSILGPQHF
>once|TRBJ2-1|TRBD1|14|TRBV28
TGTGCCAGCAGTTTAAGACAGGGCTACAATGAGCAGTTCTTC
CASSLRQGYNEQFF
>-|TRBJ1-4|TRBD1|14|TRBV5-5
TGTGCCAGCAGCTCCAGGGGGCGGATTGAAAAACTGTTTTTT
CASSSRGRIEKLFF
>-|TRBJ2-2|-|14|TRBV5-4
TGTGCCAGCAGCCCCCTAGCCAACACCGGGGAGCTGTTTTTT
CASSPLANTGELFF
>-|TRBJ2-5|TRBD2|13|TRBV5-1
TGCGCCAGCAGCCCCCCGGGGGGAGAGACCCAGTACTTC
CASSPPGGETQYF
>-|TRBJ1-1|TRBD1|14|TRBV10-3
TGTGCCATCAGCGGGACAGGTGCGAAGACTGAAGCTTTCTTT
CAISGTGAKTEAFF
>-|TRBJ1-3|-|14|TRBV5-8
TGTGCCAGCAGCTTGACAGGCTCTGGAAACACCATATATTTT
CASSLTGSGNTIYF
>-|TRBJ2-3|-|18|TRBV30
TGTGCCTGGAGTGCTGCGGGATCAAGTCCCCTTTTCACAGATACGCAGTATTTT
CAWSAAGSSPLFTDTQYF
>-|TRBJ2-3|-|14|TRBV19
TGTGCCAGTAGTGCCTCCGGGGGCACAGATACGCAGTATTTT
CASSASGGTDTQYF
>-|TRBJ2-7|-|14|TRBV6-1
TGTGCCATAACCGGGACTCTGGGCTCCTACGAGCAGTACTTC
CAITGTLGSYEQYF
>-|TRBJ2-3|TRBD1|17|TRBV27
TGTGCCAGCAGTTCTATCGGGACAGTTTTTAGCACAGATACGCAGTATTTT
CASSSIGTVFSTDTQYF
>-|TRBJ2-2|-|17|TRBV4-2
TGTGCCAGCAGCCAAGGCATTGGCGGATCAAACACCGGGGAGCTGTTTTTT
CASSQGIGGSNTGELFF